This note documents a single T cell receptor (beta chain) sequence. This sample stems from a study of T-cell memory formation after mild COVID-19. Germline CDR1 reads SQVTM; CDR2 reads ANQGSEA. The V gene end was trimmed by 1 base and the J gene end by 2 bases; junction bases not matched to a gene: 4. The length of the CDR3 is 14 residues. TCRdb re-called the 5' RACE reads with MiXCR, one entry per CDR3 protein. Of roughly 110,000 distinct CDR3 sequences in the sample, 9.5% to 15% are singletons; the top ten hold around 30%. V and J are TRBV29-1 and TRBJ2-7, with TRBD1 matching over 8 bases. The sequenced material came from PBMCs or a T cell subset sorted from them (not recorded which). The receptor's source is an adult woman who had mild COVID-19 (a few samples of this study predate the infection). Cell type and time point are not known. As DNA, the CDR3 is TGCAGCGTTGAAGTGACAGGGGTTGCCTACGAGCAGTACTTC. Translated: CSVEVTGVAYEQYF.